The 24 T cell receptor beta chains below all came from one sample that was sequenced in a study of T cells in Graves' hyperthyroidism and ophthalmopathy. Amplified TCR beta CDR3 regions derived from RNA transcripts. A first-round RT-PCR of the TCR CDR3 used the HTBI primer set. A single record per CDR3 protein comes from TCRdb applying MiXCR to the multiplex PCR reads. The data hold more than 300,000 distinct CDR3 sequences, with around a sixth observed a single time. Specimen: blood. Source of these receptors: a man aged 18 to 30 with Graves' ophthalmopathy.

This clonotype was seen only a few times. CDR3 sequence: CASSLGQGPNANTGELFF. In DNA, the CDR3 is TGTGCCAGCAGCCTTGGACAGGGGCCGAACGCGAACACCGGGGAGCTGTTTTTT. The chain has TRBV9 and TRBJ2-2; 9 bases fit TRBD1. CDR3 size: 18 residues. The germline V gene has CDR1 SGDLS and CDR2 YYNGEE. The trim removed 4 bases at V and 0 bases at J, leaving 10 bases unmatched.

The gene calls are TRBV7-2 and TRBJ1-6; D is ambiguous. The CDR3 is 13 amino acids. V lost 0 bases and J 6 bases, leaving 3 bases between the germline ends. Germline V lookup: CDR1 SGHTA, CDR2 FQGNSA. For the CDR3, the DNA is TGTGCCAGCAGCTTAGCGAGTAATTCACCCCTCCACTTT. Translation gives CASSLASNSPLHF.

This sequence joins TRBV29-1 and TRBJ1-1; perhaps TRBD1 as D (5 bases). CDR3 length: 13 amino acids. Germline assignment: CDR1 SQVTM and CDR2 ANQGSEA. V lost 7 bases, J lost 1 base, and 13 bases lay in between. DNA for the CDR3: TGCAGCGGGACTTTACAGGAGAACACTGAAGCTTTCTTT. Translation: CSGTLQENTEAFF.

The V gene is TRBV5-4, the J gene TRBJ1-3; D might be TRBD1 (6 bases). Trimming cost V 4 bases and J 8 bases, with 13 bases left between them. The V gene's germline CDR1 is SGHNT and CDR2 YYREEE (reference sequence). The CDR3 covers 13 residues. CDR3 DNA: TGTGCCAGCAGCCAACAGGGTACGGACACCATATATTTT. Translation: CASSQQGTDTIYF. Full variable domain (rest looked up from reference TRBV5-4 and TRBJ1-3): ETGVTQSPTHLIKTRGQQVTLRCSSQSGHNTVSWYQQALGQGPQFIFQYYREEENGRGNFPPRFSGLQFPNYSSELNVNALELDDSALYLCASSQQGTDTIYFGEGSWLTVV.

V usage is TRBV18 and J usage is TRBJ2-2; 8 bases line up with TRBD1. The CDR3 spans 15 residues. Trimming removed 4 bases from V and 6 bases from J; junction bases left unmatched: 7. Germline loops: CDR1 KGHSH, CDR2 LQKENI. This CDR3 reads CASSLRTGLAGELFF. CDR3 nucleotides: TGTGCCAGCTCACTCCGGACAGGGCTCGCCGGGGAGCTGTTTTTT.

In this sample, this clonotype turned up a few times. The chain employs TRBV20-1 and TRBJ1-2, with a possible D match to TRBD1 (5 bases). Deletions cut 6 bases from V and 5 bases from J, with 16 bases between. The CDR3 spans 13 residues. Germline V gene sequence: CDR1 DFQATT, CDR2 SNEGSKA (reference sequence). Here the CDR3 DNA reads TGCAGTGCGACCCCCGGGACGGCGTATGGCTACACCTTC. Its translation is CSATPGTAYGYTF.

The J gene is TRBJ1-4, the V gene TRBV13, with 7 bases identical to TRBD1. Trimming removed 5 bases from V and 4 bases from J; junction bases left unmatched: 10. This CDR3 spans 16 amino acids. Germline-derived CDR1 and CDR2 are PRHDT and FYEKMQ (reference sequence). The CDR3 sequence: CASSPQGPGVNEKLFF. CDR3 in DNA: TGTGCCAGCAGCCCACAGGGGCCGGGGGTTAATGAAAAACTGTTTTTT. Full variable domain (rest looked up from reference TRBV13 and TRBJ1-4): AAGVIQSPRHLIKEKRETATLKCYPIPRHDTVYWYQQGPGQDPQFLISFYEKMQSDKGSIPDRFSAQQFSDYHSELNMSSLELGDSALYFCASSPQGPGVNEKLFFGSGTQLSVL.

The gene calls are TRBV4-1 and TRBJ1-5; D might be TRBD1 (5 bases). V was trimmed by 4 bases and J by 7 bases, leaving 14 bases between them. Looked up from germline, CDR1 is MGHRA and CDR2 is YSYEKL. This CDR3 comprises 14 residues. CDR3 DNA sequence: TGCGCCAGCAGCCCCATAGGGGCTGGGCAGCCCCAGCATTTT. It yields the protein CASSPIGAGQPQHF.

In its sample, this clonotype was seen many times. The J gene is TRBJ1-2, the V gene TRBV28; no reliable D call. The germline V gene has CDR1 MDHEN and CDR2 SYDVKM. This CDR3 comprises 12 residues. Trimming left V 1 base short and J 6 bases short, with 6 bases between. DNA for the CDR3: TGTGCCAGCAGTTTATTCGGAAATGGCTACACCTTC. Protein product: CASSLFGNGYTF.

CDR3 coding DNA: TGTGCCAGCAGCTTACGGGAACAAGAGACCCAGTACTTC. Translating it yields CASSLREQETQYF. V usage is TRBV7-8 and J usage is TRBJ2-5; D might be TRBD2 (5 bases). The CDR3 has 13 amino acids. V was shortened by 2 bases and J by 2 bases, with 6 bases between the two germline ends. Germline V CDR1 and CDR2: SGHVS, FQNEAQ.

This chain joins TRBV6-2 or TRBV6-3 and TRBJ2-7; 7 bases line up with TRBD1. This CDR3 has 15 residues. Germline V CDR1 and CDR2: MNHEY, SVGEGT. V lost 6 bases, J lost 5 bases, and 13 bases stayed unmatched. CDR3 loop: CASRKLGGSLNEQYF. CDR3 DNA sequence: TGTGCCAGCAGAAAATTAGGGGGCAGTCTGAACGAGCAGTACTTC.

This clonotype was detected ten times or more. The chain combines TRBV6-2 or TRBV6-3 with TRBJ2-1; TRBD2 matches at 9 bases. The CDR3 spans 15 residues. After removal of 7 bases from V and 4 bases from J, the junction contained 8 bases not matched to a gene. In germline, CDR1 is MNHEY, CDR2 SVGEGT. CDR3 sequence: CASTFSGGAYNEQFF. CDR3 nucleotide sequence: TGTGCCAGCACCTTTAGCGGGGGAGCGTACAATGAGCAGTTCTTC.

This clonotype has just a few counts. The genes are TRBV7-3 and TRBJ1-1; TRBD1 aligns across 9 bases. The CDR3 loop spans 19 amino acids. CDR1 is SGHTA and CDR2 is FQGTGA in the germline V gene. After removal of 1 base from V and 0 bases from J, the junction contained 12 bases not matched to a gene. CDR3 protein: CASSLSGTGPAGMNTEAFF. In DNA form, the CDR3 reads TGTGCCAGCAGCTTAAGCGGGACAGGGCCCGCGGGCATGAACACTGAAGCTTTCTTT. The variable domain in full, completed from reference TRBV7-3 and TRBJ1-1, reads GAGVSQTPSNKVTEKGKYVELRCDPISGHTALYWYRQSLGQGPEFLIYFQGTGAADDSGLPNDRFFAVRPEGSVSTLKIQRTERGDSAVYLCASSLSGTGPAGMNTEAFFGQGTRLTVV.

This clonotype was detected many times. This sequence joins TRBV27 and TRBJ2-1, with D perhaps assigned TRBD1 or TRBD2 (5 bases each). Germline-derived CDR1 and CDR2 are MNHEY and SMNVEV (reference sequence). With 3 bases removed from V and 0 bases from J, the gap between germline ends came to 21 bases. The length of the CDR3 is 19 residues. The CDR3 sequence: CASSFKKEARGASYNEQFF. CDR3 sequence (DNA): TGTGCCAGCAGTTTTAAGAAAGAAGCTCGGGGCGCCTCCTACAATGAGCAGTTCTTC.

CDR3 DNA sequence: TGTGCCAGCAGGCACCCCTCGGCAGGATTTACCGGGGAGCTGTTTTTT. Protein product: CASRHPSAGFTGELFF. The chain recombines TRBV12-3 or TRBV12-4 with TRBJ2-2; the D is unclear. This CDR3 spans 16 amino acids. V lost 6 bases, J lost 5 bases, and 19 bases lay in between.

The rearrangement uses TRBV5-5 and TRBJ2-2; TRBD1 agrees at 7 bases. This CDR3 contains 17 residues. With 4 bases clipped from V and 4 bases from J, the junction kept 13 bases outside the gene matches. Germline loops: CDR1 SGHKS, CDR2 YYEKEE (reference sequence). The CDR3 nucleotides are TGTGCCAGCAGCGGGTGGACAGGCCTCGACGTCACCGGGGAGCTGTTTTTT. This gives the protein CASSGWTGLDVTGELFF.

J is TRBJ2-7 and V is TRBV7-3, with D uncertain. V was clipped by 5 bases and J by 3 bases, with 11 bases between them. Germline V gene sequence: CDR1 SGHTA, CDR2 FQGTGA. This CDR3 has 13 residues. This CDR3 is CASSHGLNYEQYF. In DNA form, the CDR3 reads TGTGCCAGCAGCCACGGGCTTAACTACGAGCAGTACTTC.

This clonotype was recorded at least ten times. The genes are TRBV7-2 and TRBJ1-5; no clear D gene. Germline V lookup: CDR1 SGHTA, CDR2 FQGNSA. The CDR3 extends over 17 amino acids. Trimming took off 5 bases at V and 0 bases at J, with 17 bases between the two ends. This CDR3 is CASSDRWSGISNQPQHF. In DNA, the CDR3 is TGTGCCAGCAGCGACCGGTGGTCCGGGATTAGCAATCAGCCCCAGCATTTT.

This clonotype was detected only a few times. The chain is built from TRBV10-3 and TRBJ2-3; D is unresolved. Between the trimmed V and J ends, which lost 0 bases and 6 bases, there was a span of 10 bases. Germline V gene data show CDR1 as ENHRY and CDR2 as SYGVKD. The CDR3 has 14 residues. For the CDR3, the DNA is TGTGCCATCAGTGAGTCGAGCGTCACGGATACGCAGTATTTT. It codes for CAISESSVTDTQYF.

The chain is built from TRBV14 and TRBJ2-3; D might be TRBD2 (7 bases). The CDR3 loop spans 20 amino acids. Deletions cut 1 base from V and 3 bases from J, with 26 bases between. Germline CDR1 and CDR2: SGHDN and FVKESK. Here the CDR3 DNA reads TGTGCCAGCAGCCAAGTATACGGGGGGCCCTTGGATGGAGGGACAGATACGCAGTATTTT. Translated, it gives CASSQVYGGPLDGGTDTQYF.

This clonotype came up many times. The chain uses TRBV5-1 and TRBJ2-3; TRBD2 is a possible D gene (7 bases). The CDR3 length is 14 residues. Germline assignment: CDR1 SGHRS and CDR2 YFSETQ. Trimming shortened V by 5 bases and J by 5 bases, and 15 bases separated the two germline ends. CDR3 region: CASREGGPLDTQYF. The CDR3, as DNA: TGCGCCAGCAGGGAGGGGGGGCCTCTAGATACGCAGTATTTT. The variable domain in full, completed from reference TRBV5-1 and TRBJ2-3, reads KAGVTQTPRYLIKTRGQQVTLSCSPISGHRSVSWYQQTPGQGLQFLFEYFSETQRNKGNFPGRFSGRQFSNSRSEMNVSTLELGDSALYLCASREGGPLDTQYFGPGTRLTVL.

The chain is built from TRBV28 and TRBJ2-3; D ambiguous. The germline V gene has CDR1 MDHEN and CDR2 SYDVKM. V gave up 3 bases and J gave up 0 bases, with 16 bases separating them. This CDR3 comprises 17 residues. The CDR3 DNA sequence: TGTGCCAGCAGTTTCCAGGCCCAAAGTCTAAGCACAGATACGCAGTATTTT. It encodes CASSFQAQSLSTDTQYF. The whole variable domain, filled in from reference TRBV28 and TRBJ2-3, reads DVKVTQSSRYLVKRTGEKVFLECVQDMDHENMFWYRQDPGLGLRLIYFSYDVKMKEKGDIPEGYSVSREKKERFSLILESASTNQTSMYLCASSFQAQSLSTDTQYFGPGTRLTVL.

This clonotype appeared many times. At one end, the junction sequence differs from germline, possibly due to a read error. This chain connects TRBV5-1 to TRBJ2-7; a weak D match, TRBD1 (5 bases). CDR3 length: 13 residues. CDR1 is SGHRS and CDR2 is YFSETQ in the germline V gene. CDR3: CASSSGASYEQYF. The CDR3 region has the DNA TGTGCCAGCAGCTCTGGGGCCTCCTACGAGCAGTACTTC.

This clonotype has only a few counts. The chain links TRBV6-1 to TRBJ1-2, with no clear D. Germline lookup yields CDR1 MNHNS and CDR2 SASEGT. The CDR3 has 11 residues. V lost 6 bases and J lost 2, with 4 bases in between. CDR3 loop: CASSNNYGYTF. Here the CDR3 DNA reads TGTGCCAGCAGCAACAACTATGGCTACACCTTC.